The 3 T cell receptor beta chains below come from one sample, sequenced in a study of T cell repertoires in cytomegalovirus infection. TCRdb reprocessed the reads with MiXCR, giving one entry per CDR3 protein. The table shows some 130,000 distinct CDR3 sequences, with approximately 24% occurring only once. These TCRs are of unknown antigen specificity. Sequenced input: PBMCs, sequenced either directly or after in vitro stimulation (not recorded which). These receptors all come from a human donor in good health (CMV status not recorded). Some clones in this sample may be carry-over from other donors' samples.

This clonotype showed up many times. The chain recombines TRBV7-6 with TRBJ2-5; tentative D call: TRBD1 (6 bases). Trimming cost V 4 bases and J 5 bases, with 11 bases left between them. The CDR3 extends over 13 amino acids. Germline CDR1 SGHVS, CDR2 FNYEAQ. CDR3 sequence (DNA): TGTGCCAGCAGCTCCCCAGGGGTGGAGACCCAGTACTTC. Translation gives CASSSPGVETQYF.

The V and J genes are TRBV2 and TRBJ2-1, with 10 bases that match TRBD1. V was clipped by 6 bases and J by 0 bases; unmatched bases: 20. The CDR3 runs 21 residues. Germline values: CDR1 SNHLY, CDR2 FYNNEI. DNA for the CDR3: TGTGCCAGCAGCGCGGGACAGGGGTCTCTCGTAGGCGGAACCTCCTACAATGAGCAGTTCTTC. Protein sequence: CASSAGQGSLVGGTSYNEQFF.

The V and J genes are TRBV29-1 and TRBJ2-3, with 10 bases that match TRBD1. The CDR3 is made up of 15 amino acids. Germline trimming cut 5 bases from V and 5 bases from J; bases unmatched to any gene: 10. The germline V gene has CDR1 SQVTM and CDR2 ANQGSEA. The CDR3, as DNA: TGCAGCGTTTGGGACAGGGGTACAGCGGGAGATACGCAGTATTTT. This sequence encodes CSVWDRGTAGDTQYF.